The 28 T cell receptor beta chains below all came from one sample that was sequenced in a study of CD8 T cells in ankylosing spondylitis. These receptors are not linked to any known antigen. Each CDR3 protein is one row after TCRdb ran MiXCR on the 5' RACE reads. The sample lists hundreds of thousands of distinct CDR3 sequences, approximately 12% occurring once. Study-level findings and limits: Among TCR beta sequences, a motif of roughly 8 highly homologous variants appeared characteristic of ankylosing spondylitis blood.

Sequencing was done on a sample of blood, either unsorted or a sorted T cell fraction (not recorded which). The source is a male donor with ankylosing spondylitis.

This clonotype has just a few counts. The chain joins TRBV7-2 to TRBJ2-7; D not certain. Germline-derived CDR1 and CDR2 are SGHTA and FQGNSA. V was shortened by 2 bases and J by 2 bases, with 10 bases between the two germline ends. The CDR3 extends over 14 amino acids. DNA for the CDR3: TGTGCCAGCAGCTTATGGGTCGGGCCCTACGAGCAGTACTTC. Translated, it gives CASSLWVGPYEQYF.

On this clonotype: A much bigger clone sits one base away, suggesting this may be a read error. The conserved final phenylalanine or tryptophan is absent from the CDR3, which likely points to a read error. The genes are TRBV5-5 and TRBJ2-1, with 9 bases identical to TRBD1. Unmatched junction bases numbered 5, after V lost 2 bases and J lost 2 bases. The CDR3 contains 16 residues. CDR1 and CDR2 (germline): SGHKS, YYEKEE (reference sequence). The CDR3 DNA is TGTGCCAGCAGCTTAAGGACAGGGGTCCCCTACAATGAGCAGTTCTAC. Its protein is CASSLRTGVPYNEQFY.

This chain uses TRBV6-2 or TRBV6-3 with TRBJ2-5; D is ambiguous. Germline V gives CDR1 MNHEY, CDR2 SVGEGT. The CDR3 runs 17 residues. The V and J ends lost 2 bases and 2 bases respectively, with 18 bases between them. The CDR3 DNA sequence: TGTGCCAGCAGTTACCCAGCCTCGAAGGCAGGTCAAGAGACCCAGTACTTC. Its protein product is CASSYPASKAGQETQYF.

This clonotype was picked up a small number of times. The J gene is TRBJ1-2, the V gene TRBV12-3 or TRBV12-4, with D maybe TRBD1 (5 bases). Trimming cost V 2 bases and J 5 bases, with 21 bases left between them. The CDR3 has 17 residues. CDR3 DNA sequence: TGTGCCAGCAGTTTATACGGGGCTTCTCCCTTTGAGTATGGCTACACCTTC. It yields the protein CASSLYGASPFEYGYTF.

The genes are TRBV20-1 and TRBJ1-4; the D is unclear. V was pared by 5 bases and J by 4 bases, with 11 bases between. The germline gives CDR1 DFQATT, CDR2 SNEGSKA (reference sequence). The CDR3 spans 13 residues. The CDR3 is CSAPTYLNEKLFF. For the CDR3, the DNA is TGCAGTGCTCCCACATACCTTAATGAAAAACTGTTTTTT.

This clonotype was seen ten or more times. The chain employs TRBV20-1 and TRBJ2-7; 7 bases are shared with TRBD2. Germline V gene lookup returns CDR1 DFQATT and CDR2 SNEGSKA (reference sequence). This CDR3 comprises 14 residues. CDR3 DNA: TGCACAGGTCGTCAGGGCGGGAGAAGGGACGAGCAGTACTTC. It specifies CTGRQGGRRDEQYF.

This chain connects TRBV11-2 to TRBJ2-5; TRBD2 agrees at 10 bases. CDR1 is SGHAT and CDR2 is FQNNGV in the germline V gene. The V and J ends lost 2 bases and 5 bases, in that order; junction bases with no gene match: 5. The CDR3 totals 15 residues. The CDR3 DNA follows: TGTGCCAGCAGCTTACTTGGGACTAGCGCCGAGACCCAGTACTTC. Translating gives CASSLLGTSAETQYF.

This clonotype was seen a few times. V gene TRBV11-2 combines with J gene TRBJ1-5, with unresolved D. The CDR3 totals 13 residues. Trimming removed 6 bases from V and 7 bases from J, with 13 bases in between. Germline V CDR1 and CDR2: SGHAT, FQNNGV. CDR3 loop: CASSGLPGQPQHF. CDR3 in DNA: TGTGCCAGCAGTGGACTACCCGGGCAGCCCCAGCATTTT.

This clonotype was detected a few times. The rearrangement links TRBV29-1 to TRBJ1-2; TRBD1 agrees at 8 bases. This CDR3 spans 12 amino acids. Germline V gene sequence: CDR1 SQVTM, CDR2 ANQGSEA. The junction had 6 bases not matched to a gene; V was cut back by 4 bases and J by 8 bases. CDR3 DNA: TGCAGCGTTGCACAGGGGGTTAGGGGCTACACCTTC. Its protein is CSVAQGVRGYTF.

This clonotype was seen a handful of times. This chain connects TRBV20-1 to TRBJ1-5; no firm D call. CDR3 length equals 14 residues. The germline V and J ends were trimmed by 3 bases and 6 bases, with 15 bases remaining between them. In germline, CDR1 is DFQATT, CDR2 SNEGSKA (reference sequence). As DNA, the CDR3 is TGCAGTGCTAGTCGGCCACTAGTAAGTCAGCCCCAGCATTTT. Translated, it gives CSASRPLVSQPQHF.

This clonotype was counted at least ten times. J is TRBJ2-3 and V is TRBV4-3, with 14 nucleotides matching TRBD2. The CDR3 extends over 18 amino acids. V dropped 3 bases and J dropped 3; count of bases not matched to a gene: 8. CDR1 and CDR2 from the germline V gene are LGHNA and YSLEER. In DNA, the CDR3 is TGCGCCAGCAGCCAGCCACCGGGACTAGCGGGAGAGACAGATACGCAGTATTTT. As protein: CASSQPPGLAGETDTQYF.

This clonotype has a count of ten or more. The V and J genes are TRBV20-1 and TRBJ2-1, with D perhaps given as TRBD1 or TRBD2 (5 bases each). V dropped 4 bases and J dropped 9 bases, with 19 bases sitting between them. The CDR3 extends over 14 amino acids. Germline CDR1 reads DFQATT; CDR2 reads SNEGSKA (reference sequence). As DNA, the CDR3 is TGCAGTGCTACCCGGGACGGACCGATGGGTGAGCAGTTCTTC. Translating it yields CSATRDGPMGEQFF.

The sample holds many counts of this clonotype. This chain connects TRBV20-1 to TRBJ1-2; D gene unclear. V lost 6 bases to trimming and J lost 5 bases, with 10 bases between them. CDR1 is DFQATT and CDR2 is SNEGSKA in the germline V gene (reference sequence). The CDR3 totals 11 residues. DNA for the CDR3: TGCAGTGCGTACCGCCCATATGGCTACACCTTC. This encodes CSAYRPYGYTF.

This clonotype has at least ten counts. The genes are TRBV12-3 or TRBV12-4 and TRBJ2-7, with a possible D match to TRBD1 (6 bases). V was shortened by 7 bases and J by 0 bases, with 16 bases between the two germline ends. The CDR3 is made up of 15 amino acids. The CDR3 loop reads CASISDRWGSYEQYF. CDR3 sequence (DNA): TGTGCCAGCATCTCCGACAGGTGGGGCTCCTACGAGCAGTACTTC.

The gene calls are TRBV25-1 and TRBJ2-1; 9 bases match TRBD1. J lost 4 bases, V lost 4 bases, and 5 bases had no gene match. The length of the CDR3 is 15 residues. Looked up from germline, CDR1 is MGHDK and CDR2 is SYGVNS. The CDR3 loop reads CASSGGTGWYNEQFF. For the CDR3, the DNA is TGTGCCAGCAGTGGAGGGACAGGGTGGTACAATGAGCAGTTCTTC.

In its sample, this clonotype was seen a few times. The V gene is TRBV7-9, the J gene TRBJ2-5; D remains ambiguous. This CDR3 contains 12 residues. V gave up 10 bases and J gave up 7 bases, with 16 bases separating them. Germline V gene lookup returns CDR1 SEHNR and CDR2 FQNEAQ (reference sequence). The CDR3 bases are TGTGCCATAAGAGGCAGCTCAGGGACCCAGTACTTC. Amino acid sequence: CAIRGSSGTQYF.

J is TRBJ1-2 and V is TRBV9, with D tentatively TRBD1 (5 bases). The germline gives CDR1 SGDLS, CDR2 YYNGEE. V was cut by 2 bases and J by 6 bases, with 14 bases left in between. CDR3 length: 14 residues. In DNA, the CDR3 is TGTGCCAGCAGCGTGGGACGGGGTATTCATGGCTACACCTTC. This codes for CASSVGRGIHGYTF.

This clonotype was seen ten or more times. The chain recombines TRBV20-1 with TRBJ1-1; no clear D. In germline, CDR1 is DFQATT, CDR2 SNEGSKA (reference sequence). The CDR3 length is 14 residues. V was pared by 0 bases and J by 6 bases, with 14 bases between. In nucleotides, the CDR3 is TGCAGTGCTAGAGATTTTGAAGTAAGGTCTGAAGCTTTCTTT. It translates to CSARDFEVRSEAFF.

This clonotype has ten or more counts. The chain joins TRBV29-1 to TRBJ2-5, with D hard to call. CDR1 SQVTM and CDR2 ANQGSEA come from the germline V gene. Trimming left V 4 bases short and J 5 bases short, with 14 bases between. CDR3 length: 13 residues. The CDR3 here is CSVGRIDGETQYF. The CDR3 nucleotides read TGCAGCGTTGGACGGATTGATGGGGAGACCCAGTACTTC. The whole variable domain, remainder taken from reference TRBV29-1 and TRBJ2-5, is SAVISQKPSRDICQRGTSLTIQCQVDSQVTMMFWYRQQPGQSLTLIATANQGSEATYESGFVIDKFPISRPNLTFSTLTVSNMSPEDSSIYLCSVGRIDGETQYFGPGTRLLVL.

This clonotype was counted at least ten times. The chain joins TRBV20-1 to TRBJ2-7, with D hard to call. V was clipped by 2 bases and J by 3 bases, with 5 bases between them. This CDR3 region has 11 residues. Germline CDR1 and CDR2: DFQATT and SNEGSKA (reference sequence). Here the CDR3 reads CSARRVYEQYF. The CDR3 DNA is TGCAGTGCTAGAAGGGTCTACGAGCAGTACTTC.

DNA for the CDR3: TGTGCCTGGGCCCCTGGCAGAGTAACCGGAAAACTGTTTTTT. Its translation is CAWAPGRVTGKLFF. The chain is built from TRBV30 and TRBJ1-4, with no clear D. Germline V CDR1 and CDR2: GTSNPN, SVGIG (reference sequence). CDR3 length: 14 amino acids. V was cut by 5 bases and J by 10 bases, with 20 bases left in between.

Many counts were recorded for this clonotype. This chain uses TRBV6-1 with TRBJ2-1; possible D gene TRBD2, 6 bases. From germline, CDR1 is MNHNS and CDR2 SASEGT. The ends were cut back, 6 bases at V and 3 bases at J, with 12 bases in the middle. The CDR3 runs to 14 residues. The CDR3 DNA reads TGTGCCAGCAGGGGCGGGGTAGGCTACAATGAGCAGTTCTTC. Translating it yields CASRGGVGYNEQFF.

The rearrangement links TRBV7-2 to TRBJ1-6, with D hard to call. CDR3 length: 14 residues. Trimming took 2 bases from V and 7 from J, leaving 9 bases between them. Looked up from germline, CDR1 is SGHTA and CDR2 is FQGNSA. This CDR3 reads CASSLRMGNSPLHF. The CDR3, as DNA: TGTGCCAGCAGCTTAAGGATGGGCAATTCACCCCTCCACTTT.

This rearrangement joins TRBV24-1 to TRBJ2-3; maybe TRBD1 (6 bases). Germline loops: CDR1 KGHDR, CDR2 SFDVKD. Trimming removed 10 bases from V and 4 bases from J, with 20 bases in between. The CDR3 totals 15 residues. The CDR3 region is CATPSSQGLPDTQYF. The CDR3 DNA is TGTGCCACTCCATCATCGCAGGGGCTTCCAGATACGCAGTATTTT.

The J gene is TRBJ1-5, the V gene TRBV20-1, with unresolved D. CDR3 length: 15 residues. V was clipped by 3 bases and J by 0 bases, with 12 bases between them. From germline, CDR1 is DFQATT and CDR2 SNEGSKA (reference sequence). CDR3 DNA sequence: TGCAGTGCTAGGACCCGTTTTTATAGCAATCAGCCCCAGCATTTT. Protein: CSARTRFYSNQPQHF.

This clonotype was counted a few times. The V gene is TRBV29-1, the J gene TRBJ2-5; TRBD2 aligns across 8 bases. The junction had 4 bases not matched to a gene; V was cut back by 3 bases and J by 1 base. Germline values: CDR1 SQVTM, CDR2 ANQGSEA. CDR3 length equals 14 residues. CDR3: CSVDSGVGQETQYF. For the CDR3, the DNA is TGCAGCGTTGATAGCGGGGTCGGCCAAGAGACCCAGTACTTC.

The J gene is TRBJ2-5, the V gene TRBV4-1, with TRBD1 matching 7 bases. The ends lost 2 bases at V and 1 base at J; junction bases unmatched: 7. The CDR3 runs 16 residues. Germline CDR1 is MGHRA and CDR2 is YSYEKL. Here the CDR3 DNA reads TGCGCCAGCAGCCAACGCTCAAGACAGGGCCAAGAGACCCAGTACTTC. It is translated as CASSQRSRQGQETQYF.

This clonotype has a handful of counts. This chain uses TRBV12-3 or TRBV12-4 with TRBJ1-1; TRBD1 is a possible D gene (5 bases). The CDR3 runs 15 residues. V was pared by 2 bases and J by 2 bases, with 12 bases between. This chain's CDR3 is CASSLRPTVNTEAFF. CDR3 in DNA: TGTGCCAGCAGTTTAAGACCGACAGTAAACACTGAAGCTTTCTTT.